These T cell receptor beta chains were read from a single sample in a study of blood T cells in healthy people across ages. Via MiXCR, TCRdb re-called the 5' RACE reads, giving one row per CDR3 protein. The sample carries about 1.4 million distinct CDR3 sequences, around 59% recorded once. Sample: blood. These receptors were taken from a man younger than 30 in good health. CDR3s include the opening cysteine and the closing phenylalanine or tryptophan. Fields, in order: clone size, D gene, J gene, V gene, CDR3 protein, CDR3 DNA. D genes are given only for firm matches. Size values are once, few and many counts, or a class for expanded clones, and some rows have none.

. . TRBJ2-1 TRBV9 CASSGGPTMNEQFF TGTGCCAGCAGCGGGGGCCCTACAATGAATGAGCAGTTCTTC
few . TRBJ1-1 TRBV23-1 CASSHPTENTEAFF TGCGCCAGCAGTCACCCGACGGAGAACACTGAAGCTTTCTTT
. . TRBJ2-7 TRBV3-1 CASSQSDGKEAQYF TGTGCCAGCAGCCAATCCGACGGGAAAGAGGCCCAGTACTTC
few . TRBJ2-7 TRBV6-5 CARGANHEQYF TGTGCCAGGGGGGCCAACCACGAGCAGTACTTC
few . TRBJ2-7 TRBV28 CATRTYSYEQYF TGTGCCACCCGGACATATTCCTACGAGCAGTACTTC
once . TRBJ2-3 TRBV7-9 CASSKIERGTDTQYF TGTGCCAGCAGCAAAATCGAGCGGGGCACAGATACGCAGTATTTT
. . TRBJ2-1 TRBV4-1 CASSPIGGGAYNEQFF TGCGCCAGCAGCCCCATAGGGGGGGGTGCCTACAATGAGCAGTTCTTC
. . TRBJ2-5 TRBV12-3/TRBV12-4 CATAGETQYF TGTGCCACCGCGGGAGAGACCCAGTACTTC
. . TRBJ2-7 TRBV3-1 CASSQAIDYEQYF TGTGCCAGCAGCCAAGCGATTGACTACGAGCAGTACTTC
. TRBD2 TRBJ2-5 TRBV20-1 CSAFRLAGGEGTQYF TGCAGTGCTTTTCGACTAGCGGGAGGGGAGGGGACCCAGTACTTC
. . TRBJ1-2 TRBV7-3 CASSKTHTTVQGYTF TGTGCCAGCAGCAAAACCCATACGACAGTACAAGGCTACACCTTC
. TRBD2 TRBJ2-5 TRBV6-1 CASRWSASGINNEQYF TGTGCCAGCAGGTGGAGCGCTAGCGGGATAAACAATGAGCAGTACTTC
. . TRBJ1-1 TRBV5-1 CASSLASGQRFMNTEAFF TGCGCCAGCAGCTTGGCCTCAGGACAGAGGTTCATGAACACTGAAGCTTTCTTT
. . TRBJ1-4 TRBV4-1 CASSQEGGINEKLFF TGCGCCAGCAGCCAAGAAGGAGGGATTAATGAAAAACTGTTTTTT
once . TRBJ2-3 TRBV29-1 CSVGTGGGTDTQYF TGCAGCGTAGGAACAGGGGGGGGTACAGATACGCAGTATTTT
. . TRBJ1-6 TRBV6-6 CASTGERNSPLHF TGTGCCAGCACGGGAGAAAGGAATTCACCCCTCCATTTT
. TRBD1 TRBJ1-2 TRBV20-1 CSAREPGQGLRHYGYTF TGCAGTGCTAGAGAGCCGGGACAGGGGCTTCGTCACTATGGCTACACCTTC
. . TRBJ1-1 TRBV28 CASSSGVISEAFF TGTGCCAGCAGTTCGGGGGTTATCTCTGAAGCTTTCTTT
few TRBD2 TRBJ2-7 TRBV7-2 CRGREGFYEQYF TGTAGGGGGCGGGAGGGGTTCTACGAGCAGTACTTC
few TRBD1 TRBJ2-1 TRBV28 CASSFIRGQGYYEQFF TGTGCCAGCAGTTTCATTCGCGGACAGGGTTATTATGAGCAGTTCTTC
once . TRBJ2-1 TRBV4-3 CASSQDYPGFDEQFF TGCGCCAGCAGCCAAGATTACCCCGGATTCGACGAGCAGTTCTTC
. . TRBJ2-7 TRBV14 CASSPQAGNIYEQYF TGTGCCAGCAGCCCCCAAGCAGGGAATATCTACGAGCAGTACTTC
. . TRBJ2-4 TRBV6-1 CASDLGFDIQYF TGTGCCAGCGATTTGGGCTTTGACATTCAGTACTTC
. . TRBJ2-5 TRBV3-1 CASSQATYQETQYF TGTGCCAGCAGCCAAGCCACTTATCAAGAGACCCAGTACTTC
. . TRBJ2-4 TRBV6-2/TRBV6-3 CASSYLAAKNIQYF TGTGCCAGCAGTTACCTAGCGGCCAAAAACATTCAGTACTTC
. TRBD2 TRBJ2-1 TRBV11-2 CASSSRAGGERVYNEQFF TGTGCCAGCAGCTCCCGGGCGGGAGGGGAGAGGGTCTACAATGAGCAGTTCTTC
. . TRBJ2-5 TRBV20-1 CSARVRSGETQYF TGCAGTGCTAGAGTTCGATCGGGAGAGACCCAGTACTTC
. . TRBJ2-3 TRBV18 CASSPNPRQYF TGTGCCAGCTCACCAAACCCGAGGCAGTATTTT
. TRBD2 TRBJ2-5 TRBV7-9 CASAILGGETQYF TGTGCCAGCGCAATCCTCGGGGGGGAGACCCAGTACTTC
few TRBD1 TRBJ2-3 TRBV29-1 CSVEGDREGITDTQYF TGCAGCGTTGAGGGGGACAGGGAAGGTATAACAGATACGCAGTATTTT
. TRBD2 TRBJ2-7 TRBV20-1 CSAIKGTSGVYEQYF TGCAGTGCTATAAAAGGGACTAGCGGAGTCTACGAGCAGTACTTC
. TRBD2 TRBJ2-5 TRBV6-5 CASSPYSGSFQYF TGTGCCAGCAGCCCCTATAGCGGGAGTTTCCAGTACTTC
many . TRBJ2-1 TRBV27 CASSLALGNEQFF TGTGCCAGCAGCCTTGCTCTAGGAAATGAGCAGTTCTTC
. TRBD1 TRBJ2-5 TRBV27 CASSFRDRAGETQYF TGTGCCAGCAGTTTCAGGGACAGGGCAGGAGAGACCCAGTACTTC
. TRBD1 TRBJ2-3 TRBV6-2/TRBV6-3 CASVQPGQSTDTQYF TGTGCCAGTGTTCAACCGGGACAGTCCACAGATACGCAGTATTTT
few . TRBJ2-3 TRBV5-1 CASSRGAYSTDTQYF TGCGCCAGCAGTCGTGGAGCGTATAGCACAGATACGCAGTATTTT
. TRBD2 TRBJ2-7 TRBV29-1 CSATEGTTSYEQYF TGCAGCGCCACCGAAGGGACTACATCCTACGAGCAGTACTTC
many . TRBJ2-3 TRBV4-2 CASSQEGTDTQYF TGTGCCAGCAGCCAAGAGGGCACAGATACGCAGTATTTT
. TRBD2 TRBJ2-1 TRBV20-1 CSASLLADATNEQFF TGCAGTGCTAGCTTACTAGCGGATGCAACTAATGAGCAGTTCTTC
few . TRBJ2-1 TRBV20-1 CSARDIWDGYNEQFF TGCAGTGCTAGAGATATTTGGGACGGATACAATGAGCAGTTCTTC
. TRBD2 TRBJ2-1 TRBV7-6 CASSPMAAGGHEQFF TGTGCCAGCAGTCCCATGGCAGCGGGGGGCCATGAGCAGTTCTTC
. TRBD2 TRBJ2-6 TRBV3-1 CASSQGRLAGGSGANVLTF TGTGCCAGCAGCCAAGGGAGACTAGCGGGAGGATCTGGGGCCAACGTCCTGACTTTC
few . TRBJ1-2 TRBV10-3 CAISVDDYGYTF TGTGCCATCAGTGTGGACGACTATGGCTACACCTTC
. . TRBJ2-1 TRBV29-1 CSVLYLLAAGLGNEQFF TGCAGCGTTTTATATCTGTTAGCGGCCGGGCTCGGGAATGAGCAGTTCTTC
. TRBD1 TRBJ2-5 TRBV7-9 CASSWGTGDNEQYF TGTGCCAGCAGCTGGGGGACAGGAGACAATGAGCAGTACTTC
few TRBD2 TRBJ2-1 TRBV7-6 CASSRTSGRNNEQFF TGTGCCAGCAGCCGTACTAGCGGGCGTAACAATGAGCAGTTCTTC
. TRBD1 TRBJ2-7 TRBV7-9 CASSLKDRGNYGYEQYF TGTGCCAGCAGCTTAAAAGACAGGGGAAATTATGGCTACGAGCAGTACTTC
. . TRBJ2-7 TRBV12-3/TRBV12-4 CASSPSHTGEEQYF TGTGCCAGCAGCCCTTCCCACACGGGTGAGGAGCAGTACTTC
once TRBD2 TRBJ2-5 TRBV3-1 CASSQGRISGETQYF TGTGCCAGCAGCCAAGGGAGGATTAGCGGGGAGACCCAGTACTTC
. . TRBJ2-3 TRBV7-2 CASSITGRGDTQYF TGTGCCAGCAGCATTACAGGGCGGGGAGATACGCAGTATTTT
. . TRBJ2-7 TRBV28 CASSSRQLAYEQYF TGTGCCAGCAGTTCGAGACAGTTAGCCTACGAGCAGTACTTC
. TRBD2 TRBJ2-7 TRBV5-5 CASSSVLAGEQYF TGTGCCAGCAGCAGTGTACTAGCGGGCGAGCAGTACTTC
. . TRBJ1-1 TRBV5-1 CASGLVTSGHTEAFF TGCGCCAGCGGCTTGGTAACGTCGGGGCACACTGAAGCTTTCTTT
. . TRBJ2-5 TRBV20-1 CSARWDSPSETQYF TGCAGTGCTAGATGGGACTCCCCGTCAGAGACCCAGTACTTC
. . TRBJ2-5 TRBV5-1 CASSLARDLQETQYF TGCGCCAGCAGCTTGGCCAGGGATCTTCAAGAGACCCAGTACTTC
. . TRBJ2-5 TRBV6-1 CASSEVWRDQETQYF TGTGCCAGCAGTGAAGTCTGGCGGGACCAAGAGACCCAGTACTTC
. . TRBJ2-1 TRBV4-3 CASGQGHQETQFF TGCGCCAGCGGCCAAGGACATCAAGAGACCCAGTTCTTC
. . TRBJ2-3 TRBV4-3 CASSQDVGEDTQYF TGCGCCAGCAGCCAAGATGTGGGGGAGGATACGCAGTATTTT
. . TRBJ1-1 TRBV7-9 CASSLLPTEGNTEAFF TGTGCCAGCAGCTTGTTACCGACAGAAGGGAACACTGAAGCTTTCTTT
. . TRBJ1-2 TRBV25-1 CASSEYGSYYGYTF TGTGCCAGCAGTGAATATGGGAGTTACTATGGCTACACCTTC